Each of the 21 T cell receptor beta chains below was sequenced from the same sample in a study of CD4 T cells in relation to SARS-CoV-2 and coronaviruses. The antigens for these receptors are not known. Unexposed donor CD4+ T cells date from 2011-2018, before the COVID-19 pandemic. Isolation of CD4+ T cells took place after 10 days in culture. Sequenced by immunoSEQ multiplex PCR; TCRdb stores in-frame clones only, minus some. The table lists tens of thousands of clones, around four fifths of them singletons. Input material: CD4+ T cells from PBMCs, cultured in vitro. The receptors come from a human donor in good health.

This clone has more than one count but fewer than ten. The chain uses TRBV19 and TRBJ2-3; D is uncertain. The CDR3 has 14 residues. CDR1 is LNHDA and CDR2 is SQIVND in the germline V gene (reference sequence). Trimming removed 3 bases from V and 2 bases from J, with 9 bases in between. The CDR3 here is CASSISHDTDTQYF. The DNA of the CDR3 is TGTGCCAGTAGTATCTCCCATGACACAGATACGCAGTATTTT.

The CDR3, as DNA: TGTGCCTGGAGTGGCGTGGGGGACACCCGGAACACTGAAGCTTTCTTT. Protein: CAWSGVGDTRNTEAFF. V is TRBV30 and J is TRBJ1-1, with D perhaps matching TRBD1 (6 bases). This CDR3 is built from 16 residues. The germline gives CDR1 GTSNPN, CDR2 SVGIG (reference sequence). V lost 1 base and J 1 base, leaving 16 bases between the germline ends.

The V call is TRBV29-1, the J call TRBJ2-7; D uncertain. The length of the CDR3 is 13 residues. Per the germline V gene, CDR1 is SQVTM and CDR2 is ANQGSEA. V was clipped by 4 bases and J by 7 bases, with 17 bases between them. The DNA for the CDR3 is TGCAGCGTTGTTCTCCTCACTTCGCGGGAGCAGTACTTC. This gives the protein CSVVLLTSREQYF.

This clone turned up a few times. This chain joins TRBV12-3 or TRBV12-4 and TRBJ1-3; D is unresolved. The CDR3 has 11 amino acids. The germline V and J ends were trimmed by 5 bases and 5 bases, with 4 bases remaining between them. CDR3 protein: CASSLRNTIYF. The CDR3 DNA is TGTGCCAGCAGTCTCCGAAACACCATATATTTT.

The rearrangement links TRBV27 to TRBJ2-2; D unresolved. V was trimmed by 0 bases and J by 3 bases, leaving 11 bases between them. This CDR3 is 16 amino acids long. The germline gives CDR1 MNHEY, CDR2 SMNVEV (reference sequence). The DNA of the CDR3 is TGTGCCAGCAGTTTATCGATCTTTGGGGACACCGGGGAGCTGTTTTTT. It yields the protein CASSLSIFGDTGELFF.

The J gene is TRBJ2-7, the V gene TRBV7-9; possible D gene TRBD1, 5 bases. Germline V gives CDR1 SEHNR, CDR2 FQNEAQ (reference sequence). CDR3 length: 14 residues. The ends were cut back, 1 base at V and 4 bases at J, with 11 bases in the middle. The CDR3 spells CASSLGRALYEQYF. CDR3 in DNA: TGTGCCAGCAGCTTAGGCAGGGCCCTGTACGAGCAGTACTTC. Variable domain in full (rest from reference TRBV7-9 and TRBJ2-7): DTGVSQNPRHKITKRGQNVTFRCDPISEHNRLYWYRQTLGQGPEFLTYFQNEAQLEKSRLLSDRFSAERPKGSFSTLEIQRTEQGDSAMYLCASSLGRALYEQYFGPGTRLTVT.

The chain uses TRBV6-5 and TRBJ2-2; D is possibly TRBD1 (7 bases). With 6 bases removed from V and 1 base from J, the gap between germline ends came to 12 bases. This CDR3 region has 15 residues. CDR1 is MNHEY and CDR2 is SVGAGI in the germline V gene. The CDR3 region has the DNA TGTGCCAGCAGGGGGGGACAGATGAACACCGGGGAGCTGTTTTTT. Its translation is CASRGGQMNTGELFF.

The V gene is TRBV10-2, the J gene TRBJ1-5; 12 bases match TRBD1. The germline V gene has CDR1 WSHSY and CDR2 SAAADI. This CDR3 has 15 residues. With V trimmed by 4 bases and J by 6 bases, 4 bases remained unmatched. CDR3 nucleotides: TGCGCCAGCAGTGCGGGACAGGGGGCGGCTCAGCCCCAGCATTTT. As protein: CASSAGQGAAQPQHF.

The chain combines TRBV3-1 (or the pseudogene TRBV3-2) with TRBJ1-4; TRBD1 agrees at 7 bases. Germline V gene data show CDR1 as LGHDT and CDR2 as YNNKEL (reference sequence). The CDR3 is 15 amino acids. The junction had 11 bases not matched to a gene; V was cut back by 6 bases and J by 7 bases. CDR3 sequence (DNA): TGTGCCAGCAGTTACAGACAGGGTTTGGGTGAAAAACTGTTTTTT. Encoded protein: CASSYRQGLGEKLFF.

The gene calls are TRBV6-6 and TRBJ2-5, with D perhaps matching TRBD2 (5 bases). Germline CDR1 reads MNHNY; CDR2 reads SVGAGI (reference sequence). The V end was cut by 4 bases, the J end by 3 bases, with 6 bases between. The CDR3 spans 12 residues. CDR3 region: CASSWGEETQYF. CDR3 nucleotides: TGTGCCAGCAGTTGGGGAGAAGAGACCCAGTACTTC.

J is TRBJ2-7 and V is TRBV20-1, with D unclear. In germline, CDR1 is DFQATT, CDR2 SNEGSKA (reference sequence). The CDR3 is 11 amino acids. V was trimmed by 1 base and J by 4 bases, leaving 5 bases between them. The CDR3 protein is CSARAQYEQYF. As DNA, the CDR3 is TGCAGTGCTAGAGCCCAGTACGAGCAGTACTTC.

This clone was observed once. For the CDR3, the DNA is TGTGCCAGCAGCCAAGATCTAGCGAGGGATACGCAGTATTTT. Translated: CASSQDLARDTQYF. This chain joins TRBV3-1 (or the pseudogene TRBV3-2) and TRBJ2-3; D is perhaps TRBD2 (6 bases). V was pared by 0 bases and J by 6 bases, with 10 bases between. The CDR3 is 14 amino acids. Germline CDR1 and CDR2: LGHDT and YNNKEL (reference sequence).

CDR3 sequence (DNA): TGTGCCAGCAGCTTAGCGCGGGGGGGCTCCTACAATGAGCAGTTCTTC. Amino acid sequence: CASSLARGGSYNEQFF. The chain is built from TRBV7-6 and TRBJ2-1; 9 positions match TRBD2. The germline gives CDR1 SGHVS, CDR2 FNYEAQ. This CDR3 has 16 residues. V gave up 0 bases and J gave up 0 bases; unmatched junction bases: 0.

The chain carries TRBV5-1 and TRBJ2-7; maybe TRBD1 (5 bases). In germline, CDR1 is SGHRS, CDR2 YFSETQ. V was trimmed by 0 bases and J by 2 bases, leaving 9 bases between them. There are 14 residues in the CDR3. CDR3 DNA sequence: TGCGCCAGCAGCTTGGTAGGGGCCACCTACGAGCAGTACTTC. Protein: CASSLVGATYEQYF.

This clone was detected a few times. This chain uses TRBV21-1 with TRBJ2-7; the table's TRBD2 call for D was not verified on the DNA. TRBV21-1 has pseudogene status. This CDR3 comprises 21 residues. In DNA, the CDR3 is TGTGCCAGCAGCAAATACCCGAGTACGGCGACTAGCGGGCCGAGCTCCTACGAGCAGTACTTC. It translates to CASSKYPSTATSGPSSYEQYF.

This clone has more than one count but fewer than ten. J is TRBJ2-7 and V is TRBV11-3; 7 bases line up with TRBD1. The trim removed 5 bases at V and 6 bases at J, leaving 4 bases unmatched. The length of the CDR3 is 12 residues. The germline V gene encodes CDR1 SGHNT and CDR2 YENEEA. This CDR3 is CASSQGQTEQYF. DNA of the CDR3: TGTGCCAGCAGCCAGGGACAGACCGAGCAGTACTTC.

The chain employs TRBV7-9 and TRBJ1-2; D not resolved. Trimming took 4 bases from V and 1 from J, leaving 7 bases between them. The CDR3 length is 13 residues. CDR1 SEHNR and CDR2 FQNEAQ come from the germline V gene (reference sequence). The CDR3 region has the DNA TGTGCCAGCAGCTCCCAGAATAACTATGGCTACACCTTC. Translating gives CASSSQNNYGYTF.

This clone has more than one count but fewer than ten. This chain joins TRBV19 and TRBJ2-5; TRBD1 aligns across 8 bases. V lost 7 bases and J lost 5; bases outside the gene matches: 6. Germline V gene sequence: CDR1 LNHDA, CDR2 SQIVND (reference sequence). The CDR3 extends over 13 amino acids. The CDR3 nucleotides read TGTGCCAGTACCTCCCGGGACAGGGAGACCCAGTACTTC. This translates into CASTSRDRETQYF. Full variable domain (missing parts from reference TRBV19 and TRBJ2-5): DGGITQSPKYLFRKEGQNVTLSCEQNLNHDAMYWYRQDPGQGLRLIYYSQIVNDFQKGDIAEGYSVSREKKESFPLTVTSAQKNPTAFYLCASTSRDRETQYFGPGTRLLVL.

The chain has TRBV5-1 and TRBJ2-3; D perhaps matches TRBD2 (6 bases). V was cut by 0 bases and J by 4 bases, with 15 bases left in between. Germline CDR1 SGHRS, CDR2 YFSETQ. CDR3 length: 16 residues. The CDR3 nucleotides read TGCGCCAGCAGCTTGGGTCGCGGGGCTCCGGCAGATACGCAGTATTTT. It is translated as CASSLGRGAPADTQYF. The whole variable domain, remainder taken from reference TRBV5-1 and TRBJ2-3, is KAGVTQTPRYLIKTRGQQVTLSCSPISGHRSVSWYQQTPGQGLQFLFEYFSETQRNKGNFPGRFSGRQFSNSRSEMNVSTLELGDSALYLCASSLGRGAPADTQYFGPGTRLTVL.

This chain joins TRBV6-1 and TRBJ2-4, with D perhaps matching TRBD2 (5 bases). CDR1 is MNHNS and CDR2 is SASEGT in the germline V gene. The CDR3 contains 15 residues. V was clipped by 1 base and J by 8 bases, with 15 bases between them. The CDR3 here is CASSEGFSGGDIQYF. The CDR3 bases are TGTGCCAGCAGTGAAGGGTTCTCAGGAGGAGACATTCAGTACTTC.

As regards this clone: One end of the junction is discordant with germline, which a read error may explain. The CDR3 is CLRGPRAKNIQYF. In nucleotides, the CDR3 is TGCCTAAGGGGGCCCCGGGCCAAAAACATTCAGTACTTC. The chain employs TRBV30 and TRBJ2-4; 7 bases agree with TRBD1. This CDR3 contains 13 residues. CDR1 is GTSNPN, CDR2 SVGIG, per germline (reference sequence).